A selection of T cell receptor beta chains follows, all from one sample in a study of memory CD4+ T cells and cytomegalovirus serostatus. Profiling relied on immunoSEQ multiplex PCR, and the TCRdb table lists in-frame clones only, not all of them. This table holds 56,000 or so clones, around 81% found once. Sequencing used memory CD4+ T cells from blood. These receptor sequences come from an adult in good health and CMV-seronegative. Both conserved end residues are part of each CDR3. Fields, in order: D gene, V gene, clone size, J gene, CDR3 DNA, CDR3 protein. The D gene is left open where the match is weak. A row's size may be missing; if present it is once, few, many or a size class.

-	TRBV7-8	few	TRBJ1-1	TGTGCCAGCAGCTTAGACTCCGCAGGAAACACTGAAGCTTTCTTT	CASSLDSAGNTEAFF
-	TRBV18	once	TRBJ2-7	TGTGCCAGCTCACCCCAGTCTCCCTACGAGCAGTACTTC	CASSPQSPYEQYF
TRBD1	TRBV7-9	-	TRBJ2-2	TGTGCCAGCAGCTTACAGGGGGCGGGGACCGGGGAGCTGTTTTTT	CASSLQGAGTGELFF
TRBD2	TRBV7-2	-	TRBJ2-7	TGTGCCAGCAGCTCCGGGACTAGATCCTACGAGCAGTACTTC	CASSSGTRSYEQYF
TRBD1	TRBV6-5	-	TRBJ1-2	TGTGCCAGCAGTTCGGACAGGGCCCCCTATGGCTACACCTTC	CASSSDRAPYGYTF
TRBD1	TRBV28	-	TRBJ2-3	TGTGCCAGCAGTGCACAGGGGGCTTTCACAGATACGCAGTATTTT	CASSAQGAFTDTQYF
-	TRBV10-2	-	TRBJ2-7	TGCGCCAGCAGTGAGCCCAGCGCTCCCATAACCAGGACTGGCCTTTCCTACGAGCAGTACTTC	CASSEPSAPITRTGLSYEQYF
-	TRBV2	once	TRBJ2-3	TGTGCCAGCAGTCGACACGTCGATACGCAGTATTTT	CASSRHVDTQYF
-	TRBV28	-	TRBJ1-5	TGTGCCAGCAGCCCGCCAGGGAATCAGCCCCAGCATTTT	CASSPPGNQPQHF
TRBD1	TRBV7-9	-	TRBJ1-6	TGTGCCAGCAGCTCCCGACAGGGTAATTCACCCCTCCACTTT	CASSSRQGNSPLHF
-	TRBV10-2	once	TRBJ2-1	TGCGCCAGCAGTAGTATCAATGAGCAGTTCTTC	CASSSINEQFF
TRBD1	TRBV7-3	once	TRBJ1-1	TGTGCCAGCAGCTTTACAGGGGTGGGTGAAGCTTTCTTT	CASSFTGVGEAFF
TRBD1	TRBV30	-	TRBJ1-4	TGTGCCTGGAGTGTTCTGACAGGGGGAGGAAAACTGTTTTTT	CAWSVLTGGGKLFF
TRBD1	TRBV5-4	-	TRBJ1-1	TGTGCCAGCAGCAGCCCGACAGGGCGGTTCACTGAAGCTTTCTTT	CASSSPTGRFTEAFF
TRBD2	TRBV19	once	TRBJ2-2	TGTGCCAGTAAATCAGGGAGGGACACCGGGGAGCTGTTTTTT	CASKSGRDTGELFF
TRBD1	TRBV30	few	TRBJ1-5	TGTGCCTGGAGTGAAGACAGGGAAAAGCCCCAGCATTTT	CAWSEDREKPQHF
TRBD1	TRBV9	-	TRBJ1-6	TGTGCCAGCAGCCAGGGGGCTACGGATTCACCCCTCCACTTT	CASSQGATDSPLHF
-	TRBV7-9	-	TRBJ1-1	TGTGCCAGCAGCTTCGACACTGAAGCTTTCTTT	CASSFDTEAFF
-	TRBV11-2	-	TRBJ1-3	TGTGCCAGCAGCGACTACAGGAGCTCTGGAAACACCATATATTTT	CASSDYRSSGNTIYF
-	TRBV5-5	-	TRBJ1-2	TGTGCCAGCAGCTTGGCCGCTCCGGATGGCTACACCTTC	CASSLAAPDGYTF
TRBD2	TRBV29-1	-	TRBJ2-7	TGCAGCGTGATAAGCGGGGGCCTTTTCGAGCAGTACTTC	CSVISGGLFEQYF
TRBD1	TRBV4-3	-	TRBJ1-2	TGCGCCAGCAGCCAAGATCCCCAGGGGGCAGGGGGCTACACCTTC	CASSQDPQGAGGYTF
-	TRBV5-4	-	TRBJ1-3	TGTGCCAGCAGCCCTGGGGTCTCTGGAAACACCATATATTTT	CASSPGVSGNTIYF
-	TRBV27	few	TRBJ2-7	TGTGCCAGCAGCCTGACAGGTACCTACGAGCAGTACTTC	CASSLTGTYEQYF
TRBD1	TRBV28	-	TRBJ2-1	TGTGCCAGCAGTCCAGGGGGCAGGGTCTCCTACAATGAGCAGTTCTTC	CASSPGGRVSYNEQFF
-	TRBV19	-	TRBJ2-7	TGTGCCAGTAGTTCCCAGGGGATTTTGGACGAGCAGTACTTC	CASSSQGILDEQYF
-	TRBV21-1	-	TRBJ2-2	TGTGCCAGCAGCAAAGACCCTGGACGGTCCGGGGAGCTGTTTTTT	CASSKDPGRSGELFF
TRBD2	TRBV7-8	-	TRBJ2-1	TGTGCCAGCAGCTTATCCGTGGTCCGAGCGGGAGTTGCCGGGGCGAATGAGCAGTTCTTC	CASSLSVVRAGVAGANEQFF
TRBD2	TRBV11-2	-	TRBJ2-7	TGTGCCAGCAGCTCTCCTAGCGGGGGCCTCCTATCCTACGAGCAGTACTTC	CASSSPSGGLLSYEQYF
-	TRBV5-4	-	TRBJ2-3	TGTGCCAGCAGCTGGGACCCCTTTAGCACAGATACGCAGTATTTT	CASSWDPFSTDTQYF
-	TRBV7-9	-	TRBJ2-5	TGTGCCAGCAGCTTAGCGAGAGCCGGGTCCCCCCACTTC	CASSLARAGSPHF
TRBD2	TRBV7-2	-	TRBJ2-7	TGTGCCAGCAGTTGGACTAGCGGCTACGAGCAGTACTTC	CASSWTSGYEQYF
TRBD2	TRBV14	-	TRBJ2-3	TGTGCCAGCAGCCACCGGCGTGGGAGGGCTAGCGGGAGACACGCAGATACGCAGTATTTT	CASSHRRGRASGRHADTQYF
TRBD1	TRBV30	few	TRBJ1-1	TGTGCCTGGAGGGCACAGGGGGCTTACACTGAAGCTTTCTTT	CAWRAQGAYTEAFF
-	TRBV7-2	-	TRBJ1-1	TGTGCCAGCAGCATTCGACAGGCAGCGAACACTGAAGCTTTCTTT	CASSIRQAANTEAFF
-	TRBV18	-	TRBJ1-3	TGTGCCAGCTCACCCTTGGAAAGGGGAAAAGGAAACACCATATATTTT	CASSPLERGKGNTIYF
-	TRBV29-1	-	TRBJ1-2	TGCAGCGTTGAAACAGGGTCTGGCTATGGCTACACCTTC	CSVETGSGYGYTF
TRBD1	TRBV19	-	TRBJ1-6	TGTGCCAGTAGAAGGGACAGACCAAATTCACCCCTCCACTTT	CASRRDRPNSPLHF
-	TRBV7-8	-	TRBJ2-7	TGTGCCAGCAGCCCCGGGACAATTGGATACGAGCAGTACTTC	CASSPGTIGYEQYF
-	TRBV6-5	-	TRBJ1-1	TGTGCCAGCAGTTCCGGGGGAAGAGCTGAAGCTTTCTTT	CASSSGGRAEAFF
-	TRBV29-1	-	TRBJ2-5	TGCAGCGTTGAAAAGGTGGTAGGGGAGACCCAGTACTTC	CSVEKVVGETQYF
-	TRBV11-1	-	TRBJ2-7	TGTGCCAGCAGCTTAGTCAGGTCCCACGAGCAGTACTTC	CASSLVRSHEQYF
-	TRBV10-3	few	TRBJ1-2	TGTGCCATCAGTGAGTCTATGACAGCTTATGGCTACACCTTC	CAISESMTAYGYTF
-	TRBV7-9	-	TRBJ2-4	TGTGCCAGCAGCGAGGGATTACGAGGCCCCACCCAAAACATTCAGTACTTC	CASSEGLRGPTQNIQYF
-	TRBV6-5	-	TRBJ2-1	TGTGCCAGCAGCCCCCCCGGCTTGGTGCAGTTCTTC	CASSPPGLVQFF
-	TRBV5-8	-	TRBJ2-7	TGTGCCAGCAGCTCTCCACTAGAAGTATCCTACGAGCAGTACTTC	CASSSPLEVSYEQYF